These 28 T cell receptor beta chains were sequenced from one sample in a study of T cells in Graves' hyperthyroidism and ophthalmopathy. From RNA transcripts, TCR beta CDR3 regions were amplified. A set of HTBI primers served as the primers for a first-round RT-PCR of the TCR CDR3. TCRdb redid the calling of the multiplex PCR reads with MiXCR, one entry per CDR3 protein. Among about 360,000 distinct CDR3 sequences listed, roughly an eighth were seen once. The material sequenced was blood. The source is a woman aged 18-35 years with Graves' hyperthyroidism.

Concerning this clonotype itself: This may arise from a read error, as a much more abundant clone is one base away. This CDR3 reads CRAIPGGGYEQYF. The CDR3 DNA reads as TGCAGGGCCATCCCCGGCGGGGGCTACGAGCAGTACTTC. The chain combines TRBV20-1 with TRBJ2-7, with TRBD2 identical over 7 bases. The CDR3 has 13 amino acids. The germline V gene encodes CDR1 DFQATT and CDR2 SNEGSKA (reference sequence).

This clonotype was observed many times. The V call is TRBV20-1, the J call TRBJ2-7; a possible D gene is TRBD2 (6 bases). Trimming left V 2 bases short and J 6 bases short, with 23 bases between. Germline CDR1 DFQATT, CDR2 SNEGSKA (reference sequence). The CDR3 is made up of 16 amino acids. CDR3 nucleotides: TGCAGTGCTAGAAAAGGTGTCGCCCCGGAGGGCCTCGAGCAGTACTTC. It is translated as CSARKGVAPEGLEQYF.

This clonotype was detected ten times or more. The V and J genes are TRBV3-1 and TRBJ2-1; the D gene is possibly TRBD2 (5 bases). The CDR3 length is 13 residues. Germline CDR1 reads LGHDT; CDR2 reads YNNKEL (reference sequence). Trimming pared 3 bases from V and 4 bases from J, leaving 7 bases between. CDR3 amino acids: CASSQRRYNEQFF. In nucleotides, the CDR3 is TGTGCCAGCAGCCAGCGGAGGTACAATGAGCAGTTCTTC.

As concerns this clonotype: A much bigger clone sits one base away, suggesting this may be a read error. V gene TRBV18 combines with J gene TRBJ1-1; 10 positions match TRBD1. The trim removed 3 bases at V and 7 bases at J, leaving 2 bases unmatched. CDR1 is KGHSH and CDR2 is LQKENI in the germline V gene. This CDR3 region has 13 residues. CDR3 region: CASSPGTGVEAFF. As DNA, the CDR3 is TGTGCCAGCTCACCCGGGACAGGGGTTGAAGCTTTCTTT.

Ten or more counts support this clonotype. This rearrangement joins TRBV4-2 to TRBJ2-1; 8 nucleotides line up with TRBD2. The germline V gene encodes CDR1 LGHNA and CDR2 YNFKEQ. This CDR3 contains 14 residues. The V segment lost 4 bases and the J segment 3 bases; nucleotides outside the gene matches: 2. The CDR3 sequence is CASSPLADYNEQFF. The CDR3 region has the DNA TGTGCCAGCAGCCCACTAGCGGACTACAATGAGCAGTTCTTC.

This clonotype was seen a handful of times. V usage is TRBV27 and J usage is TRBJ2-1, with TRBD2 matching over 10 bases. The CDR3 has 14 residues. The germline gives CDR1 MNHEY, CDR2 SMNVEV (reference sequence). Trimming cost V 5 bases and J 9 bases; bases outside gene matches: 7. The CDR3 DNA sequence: TGTGCCAGCAGTCAATTAGCGGGAGGCGGTGAGCAGTTCTTC. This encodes CASSQLAGGGEQFF.

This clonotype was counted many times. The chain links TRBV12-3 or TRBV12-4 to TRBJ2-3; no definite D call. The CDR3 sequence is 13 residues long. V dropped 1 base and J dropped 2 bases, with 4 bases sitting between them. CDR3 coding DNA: TGTGCCAGCAGTTTAGTAGTCACAGATACGCAGTATTTT. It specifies CASSLVVTDTQYF.

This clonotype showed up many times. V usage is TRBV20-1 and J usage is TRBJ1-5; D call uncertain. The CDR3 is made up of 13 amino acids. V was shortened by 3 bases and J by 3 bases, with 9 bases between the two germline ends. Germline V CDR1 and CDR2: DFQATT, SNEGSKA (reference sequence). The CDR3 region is CSASPVSNQPQHF. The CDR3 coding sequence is TGCAGTGCTAGTCCGGTCTCCAATCAGCCCCAGCATTTT.

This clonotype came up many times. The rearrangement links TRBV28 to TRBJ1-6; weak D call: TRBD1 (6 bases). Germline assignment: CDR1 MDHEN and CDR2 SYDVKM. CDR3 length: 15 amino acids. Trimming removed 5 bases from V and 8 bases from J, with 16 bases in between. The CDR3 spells CASSKLQGGDSPLHF. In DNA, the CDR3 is TGTGCCAGCAGTAAACTACAGGGAGGAGATTCACCCCTCCACTTT.

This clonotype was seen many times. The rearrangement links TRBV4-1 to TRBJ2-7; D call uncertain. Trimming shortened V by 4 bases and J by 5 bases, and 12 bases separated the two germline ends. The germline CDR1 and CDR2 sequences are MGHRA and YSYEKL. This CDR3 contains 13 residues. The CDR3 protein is CASSPLGLDEQYF. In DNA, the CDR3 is TGCGCCAGCAGCCCCCTCGGGTTGGACGAGCAGTACTTC.

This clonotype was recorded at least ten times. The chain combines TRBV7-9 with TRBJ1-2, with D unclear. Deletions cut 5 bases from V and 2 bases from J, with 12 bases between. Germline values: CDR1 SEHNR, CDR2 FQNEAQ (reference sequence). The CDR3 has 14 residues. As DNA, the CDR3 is TGTGCCAGCAGCGATCCTTGGCCGAACTATGGCTACACCTTC. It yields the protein CASSDPWPNYGYTF.

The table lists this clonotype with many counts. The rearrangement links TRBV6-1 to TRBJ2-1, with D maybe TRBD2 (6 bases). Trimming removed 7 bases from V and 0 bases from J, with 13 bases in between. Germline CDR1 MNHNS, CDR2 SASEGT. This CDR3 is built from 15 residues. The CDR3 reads CASISGESSYNEQFF. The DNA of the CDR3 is TGTGCCAGCATCTCGGGGGAGAGCTCCTACAATGAGCAGTTCTTC.

The CDR3 DNA reads as TGTGCCAGCAGTCATTGGGACGGGGTCTCTGGAAACACCATATATTTT. Encoded protein: CASSHWDGVSGNTIYF. The J gene is TRBJ1-3, the V gene TRBV6-9, with D perhaps TRBD1 (5 bases). The germline V gene encodes CDR1 MNHGY and CDR2 SVAAGI. Trimming cost V 5 bases and J 0 bases, with 14 bases left between them. The CDR3 has 16 residues.

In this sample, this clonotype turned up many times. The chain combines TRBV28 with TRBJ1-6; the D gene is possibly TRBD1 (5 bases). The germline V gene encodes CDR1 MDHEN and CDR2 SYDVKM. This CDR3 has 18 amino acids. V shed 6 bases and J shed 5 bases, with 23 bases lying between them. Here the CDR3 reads CASSLGVAGLHDNSPLHF. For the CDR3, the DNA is TGTGCCAGCAGCCTCGGTGTGGCGGGACTACACGATAATTCACCCCTCCACTTT.

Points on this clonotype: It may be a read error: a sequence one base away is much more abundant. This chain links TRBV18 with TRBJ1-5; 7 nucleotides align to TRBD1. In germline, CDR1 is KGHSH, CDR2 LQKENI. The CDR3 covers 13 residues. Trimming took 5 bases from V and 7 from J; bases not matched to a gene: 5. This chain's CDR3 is CASSTGVEQPQHF. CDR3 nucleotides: TGTGCCAGCTCAACAGGGGTCGAACAGCCCCAGCATTTT.

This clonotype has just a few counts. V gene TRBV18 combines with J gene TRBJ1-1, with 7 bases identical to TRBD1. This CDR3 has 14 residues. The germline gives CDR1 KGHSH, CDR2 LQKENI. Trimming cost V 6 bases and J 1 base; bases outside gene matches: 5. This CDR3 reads CASSPDRQNTEAFF. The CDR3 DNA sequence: TGTGCCAGCTCCCCGGACAGGCAGAACACTGAAGCTTTCTTT. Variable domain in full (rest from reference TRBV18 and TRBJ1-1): NAGVMQNPRHLVRRRGQEARLRCSPMKGHSHVYWYRQLPEEGLKFMVYLQKENIIDESGMPKERFSAEFPKEGPSILRIQQVVRGDSAAYFCASSPDRQNTEAFFGQGTRLTVV.

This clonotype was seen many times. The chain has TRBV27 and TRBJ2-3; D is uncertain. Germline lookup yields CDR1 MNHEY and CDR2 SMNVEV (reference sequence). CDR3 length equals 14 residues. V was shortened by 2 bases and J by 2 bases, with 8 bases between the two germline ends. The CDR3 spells CASSLGRFTDTQYF. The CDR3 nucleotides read TGTGCCAGCAGTTTAGGGCGGTTCACAGATACGCAGTATTTT.

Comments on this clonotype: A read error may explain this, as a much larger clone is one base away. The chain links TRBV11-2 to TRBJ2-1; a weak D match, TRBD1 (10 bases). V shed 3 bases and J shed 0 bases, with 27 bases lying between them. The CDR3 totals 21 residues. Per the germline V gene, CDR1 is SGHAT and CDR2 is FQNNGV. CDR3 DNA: TGTGCCAGCAGCTTGACAGGGGGCGGGGGGGCCGGACTCAGCTCCTACAATGAGCAGTTCTTC. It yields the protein CASSLTGGGGAGLSSYNEQFF. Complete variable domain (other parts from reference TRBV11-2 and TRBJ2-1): EAGVAQSPRYKIIEKRQSVAFWCNPISGHATLYWYQQILGQGPKLLIQFQNNGVVDDSQLPKDRFSAERLKGVDSTLKIQPAKLEDSAVYLCASSLTGGGGAGLSSYNEQFFGPGTRLTVL.

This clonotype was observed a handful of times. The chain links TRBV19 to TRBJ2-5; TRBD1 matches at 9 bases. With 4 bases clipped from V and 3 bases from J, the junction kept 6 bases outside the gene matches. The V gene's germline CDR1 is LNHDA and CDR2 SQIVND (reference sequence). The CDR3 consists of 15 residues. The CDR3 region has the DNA TGTGCCAGTAGTAGTTGGACAGGGGACAAAGAGACCCAGTACTTC. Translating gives CASSSWTGDKETQYF. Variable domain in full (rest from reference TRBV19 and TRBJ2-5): DGGITQSPKYLFRKEGQNVTLSCEQNLNHDAMYWYRQDPGQGLRLIYYSQIVNDFQKGDIAEGYSVSREKKESFPLTVTSAQKNPTAFYLCASSSWTGDKETQYFGPGTRLLVL.

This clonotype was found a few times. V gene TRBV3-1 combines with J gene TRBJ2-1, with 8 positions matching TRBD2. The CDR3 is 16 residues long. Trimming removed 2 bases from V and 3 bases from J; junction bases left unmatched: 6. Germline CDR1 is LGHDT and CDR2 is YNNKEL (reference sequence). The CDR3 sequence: CASSQKTGGLYNEQFF. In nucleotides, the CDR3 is TGTGCCAGCAGCCAAAAAACGGGGGGGCTCTACAATGAGCAGTTCTTC.

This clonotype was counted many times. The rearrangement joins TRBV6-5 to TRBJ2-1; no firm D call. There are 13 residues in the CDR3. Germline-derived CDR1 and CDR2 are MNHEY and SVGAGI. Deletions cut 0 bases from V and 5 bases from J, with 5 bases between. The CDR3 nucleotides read TGTGCCAGCAGTTACTCGCAGGACAATGAGCAGTTCTTC. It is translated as CASSYSQDNEQFF.

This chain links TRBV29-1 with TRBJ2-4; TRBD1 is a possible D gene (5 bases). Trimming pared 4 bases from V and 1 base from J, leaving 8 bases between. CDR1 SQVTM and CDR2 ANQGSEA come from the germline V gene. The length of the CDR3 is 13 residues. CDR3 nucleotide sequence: TGCAGCGTTGTGGGGCTGGCCAAAAACATTCAGTACTTC. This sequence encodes CSVVGLAKNIQYF.

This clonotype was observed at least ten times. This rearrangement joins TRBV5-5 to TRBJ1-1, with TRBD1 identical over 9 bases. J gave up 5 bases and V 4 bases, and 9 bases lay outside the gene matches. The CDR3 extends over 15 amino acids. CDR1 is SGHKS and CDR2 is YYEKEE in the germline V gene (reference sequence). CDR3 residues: CASSPRQGVETEAFF. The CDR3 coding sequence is TGTGCCAGCAGCCCCAGACAGGGGGTGGAGACTGAAGCTTTCTTT.

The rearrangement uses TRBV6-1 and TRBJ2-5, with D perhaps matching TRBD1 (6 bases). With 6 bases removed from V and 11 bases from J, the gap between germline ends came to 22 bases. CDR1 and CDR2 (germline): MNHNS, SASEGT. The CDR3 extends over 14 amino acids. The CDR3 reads CASSAGTINWPQYF. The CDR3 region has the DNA TGTGCCAGCAGCGCCGGGACAATTAATTGGCCACAGTACTTC.

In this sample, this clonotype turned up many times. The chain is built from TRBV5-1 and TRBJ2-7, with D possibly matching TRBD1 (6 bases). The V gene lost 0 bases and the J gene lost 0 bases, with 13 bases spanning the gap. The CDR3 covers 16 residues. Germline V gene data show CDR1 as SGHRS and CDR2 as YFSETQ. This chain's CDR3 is CASSLAGQSSSYEQYF. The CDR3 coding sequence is TGCGCCAGCAGCTTGGCCGGACAGTCCAGCTCCTACGAGCAGTACTTC.

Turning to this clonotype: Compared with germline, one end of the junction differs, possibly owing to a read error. This chain's CDR3 is CASSYPGGSGNTMYF. CDR3 in DNA: TGTGCCAGCAGTTACCCTGGGGGCTCTGGAAACACCATGTATTTT. The V call is TRBV12-3 or TRBV12-4, the J call TRBJ1-3, with a possible D match to TRBD1 (6 bases). This CDR3 region has 15 residues.

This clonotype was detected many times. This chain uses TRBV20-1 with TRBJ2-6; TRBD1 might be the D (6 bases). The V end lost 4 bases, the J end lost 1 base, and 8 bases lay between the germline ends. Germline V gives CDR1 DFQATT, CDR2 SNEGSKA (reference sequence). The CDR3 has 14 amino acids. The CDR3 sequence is CSANTGSGANVLTF. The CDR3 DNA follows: TGCAGTGCTAATACAGGGTCTGGGGCCAACGTCCTGACTTTC.

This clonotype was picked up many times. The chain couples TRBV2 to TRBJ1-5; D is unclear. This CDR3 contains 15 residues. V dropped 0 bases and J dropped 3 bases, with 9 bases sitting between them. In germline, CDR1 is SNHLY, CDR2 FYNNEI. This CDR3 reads CASSEAGLLNQPQHF. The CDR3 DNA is TGTGCCAGCAGTGAAGCGGGTCTGCTCAATCAGCCCCAGCATTTT.